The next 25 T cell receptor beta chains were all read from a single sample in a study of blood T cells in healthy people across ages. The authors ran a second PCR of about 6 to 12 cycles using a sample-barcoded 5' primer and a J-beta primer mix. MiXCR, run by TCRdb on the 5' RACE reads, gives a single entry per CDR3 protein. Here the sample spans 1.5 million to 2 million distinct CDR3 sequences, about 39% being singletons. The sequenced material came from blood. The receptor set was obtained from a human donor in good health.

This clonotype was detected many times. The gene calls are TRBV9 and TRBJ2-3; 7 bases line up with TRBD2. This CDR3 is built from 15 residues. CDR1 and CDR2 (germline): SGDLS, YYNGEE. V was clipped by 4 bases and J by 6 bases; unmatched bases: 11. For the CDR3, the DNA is TGTGCCAGCAGCCCCACCGGGACTACGATGGATACGCAGTATTTT. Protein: CASSPTGTTMDTQYF.

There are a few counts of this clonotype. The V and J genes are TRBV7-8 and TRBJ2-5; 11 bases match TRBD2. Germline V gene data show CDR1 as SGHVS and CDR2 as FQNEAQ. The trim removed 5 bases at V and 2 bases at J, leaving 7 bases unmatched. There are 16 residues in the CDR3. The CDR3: CASSRTSGFPQETQYF. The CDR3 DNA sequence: TGTGCCAGCAGCCGGACTAGCGGGTTCCCGCAAGAGACCCAGTACTTC. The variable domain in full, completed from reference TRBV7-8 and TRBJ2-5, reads GAGVSQSPRYKVAKRGQDVALRCDPISGHVSLFWYQQALGQGPEFLTYFQNEAQLDKSGLPSDRFFAERPEGSVSTLKIQRTQQEDSAVYLCASSRTSGFPQETQYFGPGTRLLVL.

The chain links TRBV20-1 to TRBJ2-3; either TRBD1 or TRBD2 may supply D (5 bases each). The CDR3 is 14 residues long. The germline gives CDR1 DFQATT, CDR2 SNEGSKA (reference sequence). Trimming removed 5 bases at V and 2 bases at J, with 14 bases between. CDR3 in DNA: TGCAGTGCTGTTGGGGGAAAGAACACAGATACGCAGTATTTT. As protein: CSAVGGKNTDTQYF.

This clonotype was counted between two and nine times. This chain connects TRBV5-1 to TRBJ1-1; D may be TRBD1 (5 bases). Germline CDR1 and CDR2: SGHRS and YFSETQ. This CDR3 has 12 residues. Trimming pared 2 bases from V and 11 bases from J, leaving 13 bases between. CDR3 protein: CASSLTPGAAFF. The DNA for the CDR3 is TGCGCCAGCAGCTTAACCCCCGGGGCGGCTTTCTTT. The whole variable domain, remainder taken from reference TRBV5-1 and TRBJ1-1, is KAGVTQTPRYLIKTRGQQVTLSCSPISGHRSVSWYQQTPGQGLQFLFEYFSETQRNKGNFPGRFSGRQFSNSRSEMNVSTLELGDSALYLCASSLTPGAAFFGQGTRLTVV.

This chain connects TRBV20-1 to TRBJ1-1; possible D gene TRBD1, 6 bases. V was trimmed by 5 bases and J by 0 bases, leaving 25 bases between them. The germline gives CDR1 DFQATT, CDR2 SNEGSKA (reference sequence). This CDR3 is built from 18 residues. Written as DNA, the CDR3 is TGCAGTGCTCCCAAACTTGGACAGCCGGCCTATCTGAACACTGAAGCTTTCTTT. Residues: CSAPKLGQPAYLNTEAFF.

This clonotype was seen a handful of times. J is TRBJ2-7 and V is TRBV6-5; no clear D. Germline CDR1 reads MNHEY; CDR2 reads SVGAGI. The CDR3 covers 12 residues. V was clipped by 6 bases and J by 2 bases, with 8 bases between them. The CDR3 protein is CASRGPAYEQYF. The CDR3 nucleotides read TGTGCCAGCAGGGGTCCAGCCTACGAGCAGTACTTC.

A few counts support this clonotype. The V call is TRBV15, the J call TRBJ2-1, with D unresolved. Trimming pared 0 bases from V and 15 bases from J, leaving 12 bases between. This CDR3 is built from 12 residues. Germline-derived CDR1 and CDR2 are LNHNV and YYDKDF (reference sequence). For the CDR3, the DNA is TGTGCCACCAGCAGAGATGGCGAGCAGCGGTTCTTC. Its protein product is CATSRDGEQRFF.

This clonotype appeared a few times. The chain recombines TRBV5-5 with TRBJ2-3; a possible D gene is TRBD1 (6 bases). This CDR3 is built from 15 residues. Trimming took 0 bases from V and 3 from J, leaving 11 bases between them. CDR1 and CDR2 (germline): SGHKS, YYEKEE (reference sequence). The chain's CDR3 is CASSLEGHPTDTQYF. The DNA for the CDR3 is TGTGCCAGCAGCTTGGAGGGACATCCGACAGATACGCAGTATTTT.

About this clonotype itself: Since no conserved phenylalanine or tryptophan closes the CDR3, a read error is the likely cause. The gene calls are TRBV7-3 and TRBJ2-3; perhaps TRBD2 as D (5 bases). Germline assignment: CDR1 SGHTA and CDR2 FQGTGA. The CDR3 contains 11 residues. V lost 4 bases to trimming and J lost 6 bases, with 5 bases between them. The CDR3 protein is CASSSSDTQYS. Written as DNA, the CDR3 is TGTGCCAGCAGCTCTAGCGATACGCAGTATTCT.

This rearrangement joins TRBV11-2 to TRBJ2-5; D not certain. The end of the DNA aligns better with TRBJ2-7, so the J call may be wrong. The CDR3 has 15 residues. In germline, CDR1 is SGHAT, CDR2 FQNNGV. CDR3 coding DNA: TGTGCCAGCAGCTACGGTGCGGAGTTGTCTACCGAGCAGTACTTC. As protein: CASSYGAELSTEQYF.

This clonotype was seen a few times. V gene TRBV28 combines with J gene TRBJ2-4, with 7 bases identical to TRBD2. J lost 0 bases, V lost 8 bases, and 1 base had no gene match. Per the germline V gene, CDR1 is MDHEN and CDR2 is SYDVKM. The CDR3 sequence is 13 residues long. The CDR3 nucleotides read TGTGCCAGCTGGGGGGGAGCCAAAAACATTCAGTACTTC. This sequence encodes CASWGGAKNIQYF.

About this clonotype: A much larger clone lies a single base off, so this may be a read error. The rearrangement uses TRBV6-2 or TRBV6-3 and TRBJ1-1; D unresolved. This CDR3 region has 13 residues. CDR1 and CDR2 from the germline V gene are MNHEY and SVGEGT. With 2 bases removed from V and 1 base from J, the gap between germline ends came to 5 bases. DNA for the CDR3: TGTGCCAGCAGTTACAGGTGGAACACTGAAGCTTTCTTT. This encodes CASSYRWNTEAFF.

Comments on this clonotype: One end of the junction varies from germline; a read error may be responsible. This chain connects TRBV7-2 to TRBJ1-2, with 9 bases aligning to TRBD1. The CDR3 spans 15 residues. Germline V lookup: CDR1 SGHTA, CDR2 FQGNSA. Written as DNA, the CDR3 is TGTGCCAGCAGCTCCCGGGACAGGGCTAACTGTGGCTACACCTTC. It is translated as CASSSRDRANCGYTF.

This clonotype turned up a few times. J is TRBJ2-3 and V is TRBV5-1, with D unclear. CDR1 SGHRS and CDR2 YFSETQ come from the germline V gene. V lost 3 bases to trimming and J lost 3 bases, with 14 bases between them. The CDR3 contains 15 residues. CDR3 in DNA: TGCGCCAGCAGCTCATGGAAGGATACTACAGATACGCAGTATTTT. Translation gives CASSSWKDTTDTQYF. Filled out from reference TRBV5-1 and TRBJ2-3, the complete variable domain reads KAGVTQTPRYLIKTRGQQVTLSCSPISGHRSVSWYQQTPGQGLQFLFEYFSETQRNKGNFPGRFSGRQFSNSRSEMNVSTLELGDSALYLCASSSWKDTTDTQYFGPGTRLTVL.

The CDR3 protein is CAISEGTISNQPQHF. The CDR3 DNA sequence: TGTGCCATCAGTGAGGGGACTATTAGCAATCAGCCCCAGCATTTT. The chain recombines TRBV10-3 with TRBJ1-5; D is perhaps TRBD1 (5 bases). CDR3 length: 15 amino acids. CDR1 and CDR2 from the germline V gene are ENHRY and SYGVKD. V lost 2 bases and J lost 0, with 8 bases in between.

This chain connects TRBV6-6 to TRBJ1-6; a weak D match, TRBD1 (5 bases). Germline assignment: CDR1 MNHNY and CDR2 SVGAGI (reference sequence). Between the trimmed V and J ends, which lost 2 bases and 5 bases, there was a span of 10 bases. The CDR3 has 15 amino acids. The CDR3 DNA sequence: TGTGCCAGCAGTTACGAGACAGTCAATAATTCACCCCTCCACTTT. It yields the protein CASSYETVNNSPLHF.

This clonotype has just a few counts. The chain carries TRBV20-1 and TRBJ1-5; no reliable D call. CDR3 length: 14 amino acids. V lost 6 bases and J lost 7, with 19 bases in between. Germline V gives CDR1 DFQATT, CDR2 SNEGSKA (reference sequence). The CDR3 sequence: CSALDNAGEQPQHF. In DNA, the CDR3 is TGCAGTGCCCTGGATAATGCGGGAGAGCAGCCCCAGCATTTT.

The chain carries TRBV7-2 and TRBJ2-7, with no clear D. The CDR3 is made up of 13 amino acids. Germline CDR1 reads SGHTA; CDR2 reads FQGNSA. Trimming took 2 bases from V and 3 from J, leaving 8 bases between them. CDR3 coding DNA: TGTGCCAGCAGCTTAACGAGCAACTACGAGCAGTACTTC. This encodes CASSLTSNYEQYF.

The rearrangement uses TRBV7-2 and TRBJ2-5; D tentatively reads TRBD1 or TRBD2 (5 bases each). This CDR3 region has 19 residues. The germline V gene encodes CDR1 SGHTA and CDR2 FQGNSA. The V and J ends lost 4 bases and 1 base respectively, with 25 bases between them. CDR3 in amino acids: CASSSPSGSGTGPQETQYF. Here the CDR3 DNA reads TGTGCCAGCAGCTCCCCCTCGGGTTCGGGGACGGGGCCCCAAGAGACCCAGTACTTC.

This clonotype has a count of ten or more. CDR3 sequence reads: CASSPRDYGYTF. CDR3 coding DNA: TGTGCCAGCAGTCCTCGGGACTATGGCTACACCTTC. The chain recombines TRBV28 with TRBJ1-2; unclear D gene. Germline values: CDR1 MDHEN, CDR2 SYDVKM. The CDR3 sequence is 12 residues long. Trimming pared 5 bases from V and 3 bases from J, leaving 7 bases between.

CDR3 nucleotide sequence: TGTGCCAGCAGTGAAGCCGGGGGATCCAGGGGAACTGAAGCTTTCTTT. Protein product: CASSEAGGSRGTEAFF. The V gene is TRBV25-1, the J gene TRBJ1-1; a possible D gene is TRBD1 (6 bases). V lost 2 bases and J 5 bases, leaving 18 bases between the germline ends. The V gene's germline CDR1 is MGHDK and CDR2 SYGVNS. This CDR3 has 16 amino acids.

The CDR3 DNA follows: TGTGCCAGCAGCCTAAATATCAGGGGGGGGGGCTACACCTTC. Encoded protein: CASSLNIRGGGYTF. The genes are TRBV12-3 or TRBV12-4 and TRBJ1-2; TRBD1 matches 7 bases. This CDR3 spans 14 amino acids. V dropped 6 bases and J dropped 8; count of bases not matched to a gene: 12.

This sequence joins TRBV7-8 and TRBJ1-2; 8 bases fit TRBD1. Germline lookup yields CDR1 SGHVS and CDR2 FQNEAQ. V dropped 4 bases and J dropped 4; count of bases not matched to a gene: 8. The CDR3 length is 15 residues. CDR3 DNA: TGTGCCAGCAGCTCGTCCGGGACAGGTGCCTATGGCTACACCTTC. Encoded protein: CASSSSGTGAYGYTF.

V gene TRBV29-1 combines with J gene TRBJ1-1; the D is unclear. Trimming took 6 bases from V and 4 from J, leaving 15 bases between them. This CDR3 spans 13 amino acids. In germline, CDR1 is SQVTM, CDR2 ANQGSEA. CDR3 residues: CSVPPGSGTEAFF. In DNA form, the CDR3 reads TGCAGCGTGCCCCCCGGAAGTGGCACTGAAGCTTTCTTT.

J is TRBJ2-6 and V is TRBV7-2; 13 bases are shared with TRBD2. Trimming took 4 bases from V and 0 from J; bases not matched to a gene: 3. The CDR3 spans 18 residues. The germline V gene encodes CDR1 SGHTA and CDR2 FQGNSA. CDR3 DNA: TGTGCCAGCAGCTCCGGGACTAGCGGGGCCTCTGGGGCCAACGTCCTGACTTTC. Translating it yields CASSSGTSGASGANVLTF.